This T cell receptor beta chain emerged from a study of T cell changes during pregnancy in multiple sclerosis. The protocol was immunoSEQ multiplex PCR, while the TCRdb copy is restricted to in-frame clones and leaves out a portion. Of roughly 48,000 clones in the sample, 85% to 95% were seen once. The CDR3 is 14 residues long. Germline V CDR1 and CDR2: MNHNY, SVGAGI (reference sequence). Germline trimming cut 6 bases from V and 4 bases from J; bases unmatched to any gene: 8. The genes are TRBV6-6 and TRBJ1-1; 7 bases fit TRBD1. The clonotype comes from a female donor in good health, enrolled as a control in a pregnancy study. The material sequenced was CD4+ T cells from peripheral blood mononuclear cells, taken in the second trimester of pregnancy. CDR3: CASRSSAGGTEAFF. The CDR3 nucleotides read TGTGCCAGCAGAAGCAGCGCAGGGGGCACTGAAGCTTTCTTT.